One and the same sample provided the 5 T cell receptor beta chains below, sequenced in a study of T cell repertoires in cytomegalovirus infection. TCRdb redid the calling of the reads with MiXCR, one entry per CDR3 protein. The data hold hundreds of thousands of distinct CDR3 sequences, with 35% observed a single time. Sequenced input: PBMCs. Receptor source: a human donor in good health (CMV status not recorded). Some clones in this sample may be carry-over from other donors' samples.

Note on this clonotype: Germline is not matched at one junction end, which may reflect a read error. The J gene is TRBJ2-5, the V gene TRBV15; D uncertain. CDR1 LNHNV and CDR2 YYDKDF come from the germline V gene (reference sequence). This CDR3 has 13 residues. The CDR3 coding sequence is TGTTCCACCCGGGTCCGTGGAGAAGAGACCCAGTACTTC. Protein sequence: CSTRVRGEETQYF.

CDR3 nucleotide sequence: TGTGCCAGCAGCCTCGCCGGTAGGGGTGGCACTGAAGCTTTCTTT. Translating gives CASSLAGRGGTEAFF. The chain is built from TRBV6-1 and TRBJ1-1; TRBD1 is a possible D gene (5 bases). Germline V gene data show CDR1 as MNHNS and CDR2 as SASEGT. V lost 6 bases, J lost 4 bases, and 18 bases lay in between. This CDR3 spans 15 amino acids.

This clonotype was seen more than once but under ten times. The CDR3 protein is CASSSRGAGEQYF. CDR3 nucleotides: TGTGCCAGCAGCTCCCGAGGAGCCGGCGAGCAGTACTTC. V and J are TRBV7-2 and TRBJ2-7; D gene unclear. CDR1 and CDR2 (germline): SGHTA, FQGNSA. Trimming took off 4 bases at V and 6 bases at J, with 13 bases between the two ends. The CDR3 is made up of 13 amino acids. Based on the CDR3 plus reference TRBV7-2 and TRBJ2-7, the full variable domain is GAGVSQSPSNKVTEKGKDVELRCDPISGHTALYWYRQSLGQGLEFLIYFQGNSAPDKSGLPSDRFSAERTGGSVSTLTIQRTQQEDSAVYLCASSSRGAGEQYFGPGTRLTVT.

This clonotype has more than one count but fewer than ten. V is TRBV20-1 and J is TRBJ1-5; no definite D call. V was cut by 6 bases and J by 0 bases, with 9 bases left in between. Germline values: CDR1 DFQATT, CDR2 SNEGSKA (reference sequence). This CDR3 has 13 residues. The CDR3 is CSAMDLSNQPQHF. DNA of the CDR3: TGCAGTGCAATGGACCTTAGCAATCAGCCCCAGCATTTT.

As to this clonotype: A much larger clone lies a single base off, so this may be a read error. This likely comes from a read error, as the CDR3 has no conserved phenylalanine or tryptophan at its end. The rearrangement links TRBV7-2 to TRBJ1-1; no clear D. The V end was cut by 0 bases, the J end by 0 bases, with 5 bases between. The V gene's germline CDR1 is SGHTA and CDR2 FQGNSA. The length of the CDR3 is 14 residues. The CDR3 reads CASSLAHLNTEAFC. In nucleotides, the CDR3 is TGTGCCAGCAGCTTAGCGCACCTGAACACTGAAGCTTTCTGT.